The entry below describes one T cell receptor (beta chain). This entry is derived from a study of blood T cell repertoires in COVID-19. Study as a whole: COVID-19 samples from acute and convalescent phases originated in the United States, Italy and Spain. PBMCs, B-cell-depleted T cells, or T cells were the source of the cDNA or gDNA that made up the material.

In the source study's methods: The assay estimated nucleated cells by amplifying reference gene primers. Profiling relied on immunoSEQ multiplex PCR, and the TCRdb table lists in-frame clones only, not all of them. The DNA was the basis for D and trimming; V, J and clone size are from that table. The sample yields approximately 97,000 clones, about 85% seen once. The specimen was peripheral blood. The sequence came from a man in his sixties with acute or convalescent COVID-19.

In nucleotides, the CDR3 is TGTGCCAGCTCACCACCCTTTGCGGGGAGCGGGGAGCTGTTTTTT. This codes for CASSPPFAGSGELFF. V and J are TRBV18 and TRBJ2-2; a weak D match, TRBD2 (6 bases). The CDR3 consists of 15 residues. With 0 bases removed from V and 7 bases from J, the gap between germline ends came to 12 bases. The V gene's germline CDR1 is KGHSH and CDR2 LQKENI.